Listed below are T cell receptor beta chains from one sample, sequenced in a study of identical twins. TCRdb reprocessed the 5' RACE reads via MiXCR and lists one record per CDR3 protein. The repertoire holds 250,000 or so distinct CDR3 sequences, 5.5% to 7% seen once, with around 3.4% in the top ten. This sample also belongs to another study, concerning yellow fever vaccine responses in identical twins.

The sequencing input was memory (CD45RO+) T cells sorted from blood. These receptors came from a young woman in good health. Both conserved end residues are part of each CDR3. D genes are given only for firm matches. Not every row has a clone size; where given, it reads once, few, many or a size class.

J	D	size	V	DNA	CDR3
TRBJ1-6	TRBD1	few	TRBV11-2	TGTGCCAGCAGCTTAGTAGGGACAGGGAGCTCCTATAATTCACCCCTCCACTTT	CASSLVGTGSSYNSPLHF
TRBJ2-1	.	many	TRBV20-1	TGCAGTGCTACGGGGAATTACAATGAGCAGTTCTTC	CSATGNYNEQFF
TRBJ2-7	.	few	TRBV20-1	TGCAGTGCTAGAACTGTCGGGGGGCATTACGAGCAGTACTTC	CSARTVGGHYEQYF
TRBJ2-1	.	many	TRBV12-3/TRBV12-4	TGTGCCAGCAGCCCTCTCCGGGATGAGCAGTTCTTC	CASSPLRDEQFF
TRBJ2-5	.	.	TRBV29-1	TGCAGCGTTGTCCCACAGACCCGAGAGACCCAGTACTTC	CSVVPQTRETQYF
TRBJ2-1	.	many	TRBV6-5	TGTGCCAGCAGTTACTCTGGTCGGGGGAGCAATGAGCAGTTCTTC	CASSYSGRGSNEQFF
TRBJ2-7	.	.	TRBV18	TGTGCCAGCTCACCCCCGTGGGGATTCGAGCAGTACTTC	CASSPPWGFEQYF
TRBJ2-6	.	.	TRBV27	TGTGCCAGCAGTCCCCCGAGGGGCGCGAGCTCTGGGGCCAACGTCCTGACTTTC	CASSPPRGASSGANVLTF
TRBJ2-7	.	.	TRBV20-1	TGCAGTGCTAGATCCAGGACATACTCCTACGAGCAGTACTTC	CSARSRTYSYEQYF
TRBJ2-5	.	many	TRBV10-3	TGTGCCATCAGTGAGCGGAGGAAACAAGAGACCCAGTACTTC	CAISERRKQETQYF
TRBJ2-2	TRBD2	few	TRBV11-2	TGTGCCAGCAGCTGGCGCGGGGGGGCGGACACCGGGGAGCTGTTTTTT	CASSWRGGADTGELFF
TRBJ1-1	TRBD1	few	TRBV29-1	TGCAGCGTTGACGGGACAGGGAGGGAAGCTTTCTTT	CSVDGTGREAFF
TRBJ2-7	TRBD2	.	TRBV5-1	TGCGCCAGCAGACCTGGACTAGCGGGAGTCCCCTACGAGCAGTACTTC	CASRPGLAGVPYEQYF
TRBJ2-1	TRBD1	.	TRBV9	TGTGCCAGCAGCAAAGACAGGGGTCAAAATTCAAGGAGCGATGAGCAGTTCTTC	CASSKDRGQNSRSDEQFF
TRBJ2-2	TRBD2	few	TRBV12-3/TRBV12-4	TGTGCCAGCAGTTTGACGCTAGCGGGTCCCGGGGAGCTGTTTTTT	CASSLTLAGPGELFF
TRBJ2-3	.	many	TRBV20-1	TGCAGTGCTAGTCGCCCGGGGAAAGGAGATACGCAGTATTTT	CSASRPGKGDTQYF
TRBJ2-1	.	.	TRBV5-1	TGCGCCAGCAGCTTGGGACATAACCCAGGCAATGAGCAGTTCTTC	CASSLGHNPGNEQFF
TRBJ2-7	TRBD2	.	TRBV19	TGTGCCAGTAGTATACGTAGCGGGGTCTCCTACGAGCAGTACTTC	CASSIRSGVSYEQYF
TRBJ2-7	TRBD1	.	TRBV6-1	TGTGCCACCGGAAACGGACAGGGGCCCTTCTACGAGCAGTACTTC	CATGNGQGPFYEQYF
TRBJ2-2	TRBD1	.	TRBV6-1	TGTGCCAGCAGGAAACAGGGGATGGAGGTCGGGGAGCTGTTTTTT	CASRKQGMEVGELFF
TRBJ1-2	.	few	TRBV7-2	TGTGCCAGCAGCTTTACGGGTTTCAACTTTTACACCTTC	CASSFTGFNFYTF
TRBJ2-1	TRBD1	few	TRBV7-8	TGTGCCAGCAGCCCAGAGGGCTACAGGGGGTCCTACAATGAGCAGTTCTTC	CASSPEGYRGSYNEQFF
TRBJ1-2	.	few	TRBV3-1	TGTGCCAGCAGCCAATACACCTATGGCTACACCTTC	CASSQYTYGYTF
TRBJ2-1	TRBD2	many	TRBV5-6	TGTGCCAGCAGGGGAAGCGGGACCTACAATGAGCAGTTCTTC	CASRGSGTYNEQFF
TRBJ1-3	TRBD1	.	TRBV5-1	TGCGCCAGCAGCCACGGGCAGGGGGCTTCTGGAAACACCATATATTTT	CASSHGQGASGNTIYF
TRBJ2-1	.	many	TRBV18	TGTGCCAGCTCACCTAACAGTTACAATGAGCAGTTCTTC	CASSPNSYNEQFF
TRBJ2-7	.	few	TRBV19	TGTGCCAGTAGTAGCCTAAGTGGGCCGCAGTACTTC	CASSSLSGPQYF
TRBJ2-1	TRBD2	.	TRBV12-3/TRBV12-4	TGTGCCAGCAGTTCCCGGGGGGCTAGCGGGACCTTCTCCTACAATGAGCAGTTCTTC	CASSSRGASGTFSYNEQFF